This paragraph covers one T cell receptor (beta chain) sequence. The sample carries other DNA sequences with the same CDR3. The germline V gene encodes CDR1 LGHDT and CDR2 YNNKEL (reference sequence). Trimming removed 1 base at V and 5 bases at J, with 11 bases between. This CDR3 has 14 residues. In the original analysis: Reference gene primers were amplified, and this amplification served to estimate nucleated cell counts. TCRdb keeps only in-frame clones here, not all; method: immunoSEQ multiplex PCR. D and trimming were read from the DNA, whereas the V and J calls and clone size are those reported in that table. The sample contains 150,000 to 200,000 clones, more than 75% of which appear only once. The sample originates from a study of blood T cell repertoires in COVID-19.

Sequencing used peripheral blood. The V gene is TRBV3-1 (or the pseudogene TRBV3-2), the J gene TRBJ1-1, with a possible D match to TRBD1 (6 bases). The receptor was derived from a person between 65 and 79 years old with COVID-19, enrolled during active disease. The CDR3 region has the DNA TGTGCCAGCAGCCAAGTACAGGGAGCTACTGAAGCTTTCTTT. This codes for CASSQVQGATEAFF.